The clone carrying this T cell receptor beta chain was detected many times. This specimen belongs to a study of spatial heterogeneity in lung cancer. Trimming stripped 8 bases from V and 4 bases from J, with 14 bases between. This CDR3 region has 13 residues. CDR1 and CDR2 from the germline V gene are SEHNR and FQNEAQ (reference sequence). Regarding time point: blood at routine non-recurrence follow-up after resection. A single record per CDR3 protein comes from TCRdb applying MiXCR to the 5' RACE reads. In the table there are around 45,000 distinct CDR3 sequences, about 23% of which are singletons. This TCR came from a female donor with early-stage non-small cell lung cancer. The starting material was PBMCs, obtained at follow-up. V is TRBV7-9 and J is TRBJ1-2; no clear D. The CDR3 here is CASGPRDPYGYTF. CDR3 nucleotide sequence: TGTGCCAGCGGCCCTCGGGATCCCTATGGCTACACCTTC.